This is a list of T cell receptor beta chains from one sample in a study of blood T cells in healthy people across ages. TCRdb processed the 5' RACE reads anew with MiXCR; each CDR3 protein has one entry. The sample consists of 450,000 to 700,000 distinct CDR3 sequences, 25% to 30% of them appearing once. Sequencing was done on a sample of blood. These receptor sequences come from a woman aged 70-85 years in good health. Both conserved end residues are part of each CDR3. The D gene is left open where the match is weak. Only some rows state a clone size, as once, few, many or a class for expanded clones.

j_gene	abundance	v_gene	d_gene	CDR3aa	CDR3nt
TRBJ2-3	-	TRBV12-3/TRBV12-4	-	CASRLREVSTDAQYF	TGTGCCAGCAGGTTGAGAGAAGTGAGCACAGATGCGCAATATTTT
TRBJ2-1	few	TRBV24-1	TRBD2	CATSDFSGDEQFF	TGTGCCACCAGTGATTTCAGCGGGGATGAGCAGTTCTTC
TRBJ2-7	-	TRBV20-1	TRBD2	CSAQSRTSFTYEQYF	TGCAGTGCTCAATCAAGGACTAGTTTTACCTACGAGCAGTACTTC
TRBJ2-4	-	TRBV6-2/TRBV6-3	-	CASSSGSSNIQYF	TGTGCCAGCAGTTCGGGGTCTTCAAACATTCAGTACTTC
TRBJ1-2	-	TRBV7-2	TRBD1	CASTQRPGQTYGYTF	TGTGCCAGCACCCAGAGACCGGGACAGACATATGGCTACACCTTC
TRBJ1-6	few	TRBV7-9	TRBD1	CASSFGTGFSPLHF	TGTGCCAGCAGCTTCGGGACAGGGTTTTCACCCCTCCACTTT
TRBJ1-5	many	TRBV12-3/TRBV12-4	-	CASSALENLPQHF	TGTGCCAGCAGCGCCCTGGAGAATCTGCCCCAGCATTTT
TRBJ1-4	-	TRBV27	TRBD1	CASSLARPTGGRDEKLFF	TGTGCCAGCAGTCTAGCCCGCCCAACAGGGGGAAGAGATGAAAAACTGTTTTTT
TRBJ2-3	-	TRBV20-1	-	CSGAWGSTDTQYF	TGCAGTGGAGCTTGGGGGAGCACAGATACGCAGTATTTT
TRBJ2-5	few	TRBV27	-	CASSLGSRDVETQYF	TGTGCCAGCAGTTTAGGGTCCAGGGATGTGGAGACCCAGTACTTC
TRBJ1-4	-	TRBV7-9	-	CASSLASGQDNEKLFF	TGTGCCAGCAGCTTAGCCAGTGGCCAGGATAATGAAAAACTGTTTTTT
TRBJ2-2	few	TRBV7-6	-	CASSLELPTNTGELFF	TGTGCCAGCAGCTTAGAACTACCCACGAACACCGGGGAGCTGTTTTTT
TRBJ2-1	-	TRBV7-2	TRBD2	CASSLVGTSGENEQFF	TGTGCCAGCAGCTTGGTGGGGACTAGCGGGGAGAATGAGCAGTTCTTC
TRBJ2-4	-	TRBV6-2/TRBV6-3	-	CASSSVETRLAENIQYF	TGTGCCAGCAGTTCCGTTGAGACAAGATTAGCCGAAAACATTCAGTACTTC
TRBJ2-7	-	TRBV5-1	-	CASSLEKYEQYF	TGCGCCAGCAGCTTGGAAAAATACGAGCAGTACTTC
TRBJ1-2	few	TRBV20-1	-	CSARERGLYGYTF	TGCAGTGCGAGAGAACGGGGACTATATGGCTACACCTTC
TRBJ1-2	-	TRBV25-1	-	CASKGQGYGYTF	TGTGCCAGCAAGGGACAAGGCTATGGCTACACCTTC
TRBJ2-5	many	TRBV7-2	-	CASSFQRGQGETQYF	TGTGCCAGCAGCTTTCAACGGGGCCAAGGGGAGACCCAGTACTTC
TRBJ1-4	-	TRBV12-3/TRBV12-4	-	CASRPTGSNEKLFF	TGTGCCAGCAGGCCGACAGGATCTAATGAAAAACTGTTTTTT